The clone carrying this T cell receptor beta chain was counted ten times or more. This record comes from a study of regulatory T cells in long-lasting Graves disease. The overall study: To qualify as persistent, Graves' disease required over 5 years of antithyroid drugs with positive TSH receptor antibodies.

For TCR beta, libraries came from iRepertoire HTBI primers and Arm-PCR of CDR3 regions. TCRdb used MiXCR to reprocess the multiplex PCR reads, holding one entry per CDR3 protein. This table holds approximately 500,000 distinct CDR3 sequences, roughly 21% found once. The time point is: persistent/refractory GD, antithyroid drugs over 5 years with positive TRAb. Researchers made the TCR library from RNA that was extracted from PBMCs. This material consisted of peripheral blood mononuclear cells (PBMCs), taken when the disease was refractory, from a patient treated with antithyroid drugs. This receptor was taken from a female donor with Graves disease.

The CDR3 is CASSKDRGLYEQYF. The CDR3 nucleotides are TGTGCCAGCAGCAAGGACAGGGGACTCTACGAGCAGTACTTC. This chain connects TRBV2 to TRBJ2-7, with 9 bases identical to TRBD1. Germline CDR1 and CDR2: SNHLY and FYNNEI. The J segment lost 3 bases and the V segment lost 6 bases, leaving 6 bases of the junction unmatched. The CDR3 has 14 amino acids. Drawing the rest from reference TRBV2 and TRBJ2-7, the complete variable domain is EPEVTQTPSHQVTQMGQEVILRCVPISNHLYFYWYRQILGQKVEFLVSFYNNEISEKSEIFDDQFSVERPDGSNFTLKIRSTKLEDSAMYFCASSKDRGLYEQYFGPGTRLTVT.